The clone carrying this TCR beta chain was observed a handful of times. Antigen: not known. Sorting that relied on CD45RO/CCR7/CD25/CD127/CD95/CD27 yielded CD4+ naive, central memory, regulatory and stem cell-like memory cells. Over 95% purity was reached by all sorted populations. The record originates from a study of beta chain features in type 1 diabetes. Study conclusions and caveats: There was no resolution here of whether HLA type influences TCRB rearrangement. TCRB CDR3s from Type 1 diabetes patients were moderately but significantly shorter in all four CD4+ subsets.

This CDR3 has 14 residues. Germline V lookup: CDR1 SGHRS, CDR2 YFSETQ. Trimming took off 0 bases at V and 1 base at J, with 7 bases between the two ends. TCRB transcripts that were expressed got sequenced, as all of the isolated RNA had been reverse transcribed. Method: immunoSEQ multiplex PCR; TCRdb's copy keeps in-frame clones and lacks some. The data hold 600,000 or so clones, with 11% to 15% observed a single time. The origin of this receptor is a man between 18 and 29 years old with type 1 diabetes. Sequences were obtained from naive CD4+ T cells from blood. The chain has TRBV5-1 and TRBJ2-5, with D uncertain. CDR3 coding DNA: TGCGCCAGCAGCTTGGTTCAGATCCAAGAGACCCAGTACTTC. It is translated as CASSLVQIQETQYF.